This T cell receptor beta chain was sequenced during a study of chemoradiotherapy in HPV16-positive cancers. Across the whole study: A couple of HPV16-positive patients' cells yielded candidate HPV-specific clones and common motifs. Regarding the study as a whole: Candidate HPV-specific clones and E7-related TCR motifs grew in tumor during treatment. HPV-specific T cells were functionally defined from only a couple of HPV16-positive patients.

Repeated repertoire sampling spanned the course of chemoradiotherapy. Profiled with immunoSEQ multiplex PCR; TCRdb holds only in-frame clones, not every one. The table lists 65,000 to 80,000 clones, about 88% of them singletons. For this clone: Its antigen remains unknown.

The receptor was isolated from a human donor with HPV-associated anogenital cancer. This sample comprised blood, obtained from a patient who underwent chemoradiotherapy.

This CDR3 is CASGARVQGNEQFF. The CDR3 region has the DNA TGCGCCAGCGGTGCGAGGGTCCAAGGCAATGAGCAGTTCTTC. The J gene is TRBJ2-1, the V gene TRBV10-1; D is possibly TRBD2 (5 bases). Trimming took off 8 bases at V and 6 bases at J, with 17 bases between the two ends. The length of the CDR3 is 14 residues. Germline CDR1 reads WNHNN; CDR2 reads SYGVQD (reference sequence).